This TCR beta chain was captured by sequencing in a study of cytomegalovirus exposure and HLA in healthy donors. Study details: For the approximately 400 genotyped donors, approximately 82% fell within the Caucasian-associated ancestry cluster.

This CDR3 spans 14 amino acids. The V gene end was trimmed by 0 bases and the J gene end by 5 bases; junction bases not matched to a gene: 3. Germline assignment: CDR1 PRHDT and CDR2 FYEKMQ (reference sequence). PCR amplification relied on 60 Vbeta primers (plus 13 Jbeta primers). The repertoire was sequenced with immunoSEQ multiplex PCR; TCRdb's copy has only in-frame clones and lacks some. The sample lists some 210,000 clones, around four fifths occurring once. The source material was PBMCs. The chain combines TRBV13 with TRBJ1-1, with TRBD1 identical over 7 bases. The clonotype was recovered from a woman between 45 and 60 years old in good health and CMV-seropositive. The CDR3 coding sequence is TGTGCCAGCAGCTTAGGCAGGGGGAGGACTGAAGCTTTCTTT. This sequence encodes CASSLGRGRTEAFF. Combining the CDR3 with reference TRBV13 and TRBJ1-1 gives the whole variable domain AAGVIQSPRHLIKEKRETATLKCYPIPRHDTVYWYQQGPGQDPQFLISFYEKMQSDKGSIPDRFSAQQFSDYHSELNMSSLELGDSALYFCASSLGRGRTEAFFGQGTRLTVV.